Given below is one T cell receptor (beta chain) in context. CD45RO-negative cells were positively selected for CCR7, leaving out terminally differentiated effector memory CD45RA+ cells. This sample was included in a study of shared clonotypes between healthy human individuals. Germline lookup yields CDR1 MNHEY and CDR2 SVGAGI. There are 14 residues in the CDR3. V was clipped by 6 bases and J by 3 bases, with 14 bases between them. Using immunoSEQ multiplex PCR, the repertoire was profiled, and TCRdb retains in-frame clones only, with some absent. The sample carries under 2,000,000 clones, around 96% recorded once.

The sequencing input was naive CD8+ T cells sorted from blood. The chain has TRBV6-5 and TRBJ1-2; D is ambiguous. The origin of this receptor is a man aged 18 to 35 in good health. CDR3 sequence (DNA): TGTGCCAGCAGCTCAACTACAGAAGACTATGGCTACACCTTC. The encoded protein is CASSSTTEDYGYTF.